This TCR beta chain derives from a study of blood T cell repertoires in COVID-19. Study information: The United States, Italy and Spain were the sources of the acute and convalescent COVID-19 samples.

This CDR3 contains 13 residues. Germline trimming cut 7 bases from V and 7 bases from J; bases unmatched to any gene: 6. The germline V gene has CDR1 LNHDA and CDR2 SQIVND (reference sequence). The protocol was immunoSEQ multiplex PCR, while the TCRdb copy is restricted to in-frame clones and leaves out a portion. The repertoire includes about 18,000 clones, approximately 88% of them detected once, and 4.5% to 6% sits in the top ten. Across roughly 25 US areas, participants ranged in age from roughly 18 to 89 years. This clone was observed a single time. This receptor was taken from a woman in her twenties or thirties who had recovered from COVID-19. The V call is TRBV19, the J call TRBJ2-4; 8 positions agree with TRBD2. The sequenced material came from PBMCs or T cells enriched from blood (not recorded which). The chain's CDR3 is CASTAGGRNIQYF. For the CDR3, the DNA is TGTGCCAGTACCGCGGGGGGTCGGAACATTCAGTACTTC.